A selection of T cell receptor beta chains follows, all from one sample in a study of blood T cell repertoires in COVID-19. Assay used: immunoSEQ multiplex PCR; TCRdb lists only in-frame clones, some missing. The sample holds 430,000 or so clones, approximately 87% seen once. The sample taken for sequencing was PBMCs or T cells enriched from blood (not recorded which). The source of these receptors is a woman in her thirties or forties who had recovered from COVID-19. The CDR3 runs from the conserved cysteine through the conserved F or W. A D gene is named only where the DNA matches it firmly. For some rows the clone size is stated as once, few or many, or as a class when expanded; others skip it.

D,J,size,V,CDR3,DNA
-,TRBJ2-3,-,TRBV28,CASSLVRDTQYF,TGTGCCAGCAGCCTAGTTAGGGATACGCAGTATTTT
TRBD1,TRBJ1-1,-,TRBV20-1,CSARQGAGAFF,TGCAGTGCTAGACAGGGGGCTGGAGCTTTCTTT
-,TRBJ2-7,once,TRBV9,CASSVEQSYEQYF,TGTGCCAGCAGCGTCGAACAGTCCTACGAGCAGTACTTC
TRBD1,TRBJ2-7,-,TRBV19,CASSPDRAYSYEQYF,TGTGCCAGTAGTCCCGACAGGGCCTACTCCTACGAGCAGTACTTC
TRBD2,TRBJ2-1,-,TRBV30,CAWSGLAGTYEQFF,TGTGCCTGGAGTGGGCTAGCGGGAACCTATGAGCAGTTCTTC
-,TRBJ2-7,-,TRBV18,CASSPSENYEQYF,TGTGCCAGCTCACCTAGCGAGAACTACGAGCAGTACTTC
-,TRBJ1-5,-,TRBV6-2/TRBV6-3,CASSPLAAVRSNQPQHF,TGTGCCAGCAGCCCCCTAGCCGCGGTAAGGAGCAATCAGCCCCAGCATTTT
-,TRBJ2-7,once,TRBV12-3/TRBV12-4,CASSLLGEQYF,TGTGCCAGCAGTCTCCTCGGCGAGCAGTACTTC
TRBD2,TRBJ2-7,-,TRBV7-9,CASSTSGRTVYEQYF,TGTGCCAGCAGCACAAGCGGGAGGACGGTCTACGAGCAGTACTTC
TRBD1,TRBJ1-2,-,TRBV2,CASTLDRNIGYTF,TGTGCCAGCACCCTGGACAGGAACATTGGCTACACCTTC
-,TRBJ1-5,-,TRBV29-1,CSGMTDSNQPQHF,TGCAGCGGGATGACAGACAGCAATCAGCCCCAGCATTTT
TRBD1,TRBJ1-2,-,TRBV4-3,CASSQTDRGDYGYTF,TGCGCCAGCAGCCAAACGGACAGGGGCGACTATGGCTACACCTTC
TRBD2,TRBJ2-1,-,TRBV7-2,CASSFSTSVGEQFF,TGTGCCAGCAGCTTTAGTACTAGCGTTGGTGAGCAGTTCTTC
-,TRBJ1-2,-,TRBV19,CASSIAGVYGYTF,TGTGCCAGTAGTATAGCGGGGGTCTATGGCTACACCTTC
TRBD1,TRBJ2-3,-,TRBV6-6,CASSSRDRIVPDTQYF,TGTGCCAGCAGTTCTAGGGACAGGATAGTTCCAGATACGCAGTATTTT
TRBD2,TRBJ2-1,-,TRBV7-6,CASSFWTSGRIGEQFF,TGTGCCAGCAGCTTCTGGACTAGCGGGAGGATCGGTGAGCAGTTCTTC
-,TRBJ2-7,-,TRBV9,CASSVEPAGEQYF,TGTGCCAGCAGCGTAGAACCTGCGGGTGAGCAGTACTTC
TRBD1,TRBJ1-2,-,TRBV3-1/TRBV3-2,CASSQDFIVSGTGFYGYTF,TGTGCCAGCAGCCAAGATTTTATCGTTTCCGGGACAGGGTTTTATGGCTACACCTTC
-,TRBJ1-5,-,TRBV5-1,CASSLDTDQPQHF,TGCGCCAGCAGCTTGGACACCGATCAGCCCCAGCATTTT
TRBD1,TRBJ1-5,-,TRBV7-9,CASSRGTGHDQPQHF,TGTGCCAGCAGCCGCGGGACAGGCCACGATCAGCCCCAGCATTTT
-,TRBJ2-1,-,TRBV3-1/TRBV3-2,CASSQVFPGTLMAPYNEQFF,TGTGCCAGCAGCCAAGTTTTTCCGGGAACGCTCATGGCGCCTTACAATGAGCAGTTCTTC
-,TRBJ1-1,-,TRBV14,CASSQEPSSQGNTEAFF,TGTGCCAGCAGCCAAGAACCTTCCTCACAGGGGAACACTGAAGCTTTCTTT
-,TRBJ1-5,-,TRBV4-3,CASSQDLHQPQHF,TGCGCCAGCAGCCAAGACCTCCATCAGCCCCAGCATTTT
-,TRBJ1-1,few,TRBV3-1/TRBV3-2,CASSQAGLGDTEAFF,TGTGCCAGCAGCCAGGCGGGACTTGGGGACACTGAAGCTTTCTTT
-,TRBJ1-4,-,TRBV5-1,CASSSRPIGEAVEKLFF,TGCGCCAGCAGCAGTCGGCCTATAGGGGAGGCTGTTGAAAAACTGTTTTTT
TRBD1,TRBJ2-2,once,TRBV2,CASSVGQGATGELFF,TGTGCCAGCAGTGTGGGACAGGGGGCCACCGGGGAGCTGTTTTTT
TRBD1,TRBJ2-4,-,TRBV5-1,CASSFGQGVLEIQYF,TGCGCCAGCAGCTTTGGGCAGGGGGTTTTAGAGATTCAGTACTTC
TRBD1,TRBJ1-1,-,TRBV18,CASSLQGIGSTEAFF,TGTGCCAGCTCACTACAGGGGATTGGGAGCACTGAAGCTTTCTTT
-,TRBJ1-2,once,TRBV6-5,CASKNRDNYGYTF,TGTGCCAGCAAGAACAGGGATAACTATGGCTACACCTTC
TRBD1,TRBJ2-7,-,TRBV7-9,CASSFGTDYEQYF,TGTGCCAGCAGCTTTGGGACAGACTACGAGCAGTACTTC
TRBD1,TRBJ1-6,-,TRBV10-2,CASSQGARTPLHF,TGCGCCAGCAGTCAGGGGGCGAGGACACCCCTCCACTTT
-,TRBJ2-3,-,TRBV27,CASSSIGGTDTQYF,TGTGCCAGCAGTTCGATTGGCGGGACAGATACGCAGTATTTT
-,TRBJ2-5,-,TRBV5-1,CASSSTGKETQYF,TGCGCCAGCAGCTCCACAGGGAAAGAGACCCAGTACTTC
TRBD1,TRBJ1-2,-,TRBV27,CASRRDRDGDYGYTF,TGTGCCAGCAGACGAGACAGGGACGGTGACTATGGCTACACCTTC
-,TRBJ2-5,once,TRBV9,CASSIISAPGQKWETQYF,TGTGCCAGCAGCATCATAAGCGCACCGGGACAAAAATGGGAGACCCAGTACTTC
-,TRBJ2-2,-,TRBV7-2,CASSLATLSNTGELFF,TGTGCCAGCAGCTTAGCGACACTGTCGAACACCGGGGAGCTGTTTTTT
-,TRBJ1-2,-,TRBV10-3,CAISSQPGGSNYGYTF,TGTGCCATCAGTTCTCAACCGGGGGGGTCTAACTATGGCTACACCTTC
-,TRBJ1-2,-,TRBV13,CASISRAEDYGYTF,TGTGCCAGCATTTCAAGGGCGGAGGACTATGGCTACACCTTC
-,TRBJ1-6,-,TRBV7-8,CASSKQGHRYNSPLHF,TGTGCCAGCAGCAAACAGGGACACCGCTATAATTCACCCCTCCACTTT
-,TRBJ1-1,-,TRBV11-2,CASRTEGAFRGTEAFF,TGTGCCAGCAGGACCGAGGGAGCCTTTAGGGGGACTGAAGCTTTCTTT
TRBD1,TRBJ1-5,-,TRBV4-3,CASSQVRGQGNQPQHF,TGCGCCAGCAGCCAGGTTAGAGGACAGGGAAATCAGCCCCAGCATTTT
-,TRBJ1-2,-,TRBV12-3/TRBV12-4,CASSLGQIYGYTF,TGTGCCAGCAGTTTGGGACAAATCTATGGCTACACCTTC
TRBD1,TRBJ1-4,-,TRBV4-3,CASSLTGGIGEKLFF,TGCGCCAGCAGCCTCACAGGGGGCATTGGTGAAAAACTGTTTTTT
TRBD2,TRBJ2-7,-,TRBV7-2,CASTERTSGNEQYF,TGTGCCAGCACCGAACGGACTAGCGGAAACGAGCAGTACTTC